This TCR beta chain was captured in a study of regulatory T cells in long-lasting Graves disease. Study background: Over-5-year antithyroid drug use with positive TSH receptor antibodies defined persistent Graves' disease in the study. Notes on the study in general: Newly diagnosed patients shared 1,000 or so public clonotypes; persistent patients shared approximately 2,700. Study of thyroid tissue was not done, with only peripheral blood studied.

The TCR beta library used iRepertoire HTBI primers with Arm-PCR amplification of CDR3. TCRdb re-analysed the multiplex PCR reads in MiXCR, keeping a single row per CDR3 protein. The table records a few hundred thousand distinct CDR3 sequences, 20% to 25% of them present only once. This clonotype was seen ten or more times. Its antigen is currently unknown. With 6 bases removed from V and 2 bases from J, the gap between germline ends came to 16 bases. The CDR3 is 15 residues long. Time point reported: persistent/refractory GD, antithyroid drugs over 5 years with positive TRAb. Making the TCR library involved RNA that had been extracted from PBMCs. With EDTA tubes as the receptacles, 7 to 9 milliliters of peripheral blood were drawn.

V and J are TRBV12-3 or TRBV12-4 and TRBJ2-5; D possibly corresponds to TRBD1 (7 bases). The sequence came from a female donor with Graves disease. This specimen consisted of peripheral blood mononuclear cells (PBMCs), obtained when the disease was refractory, from a patient treated with antithyroid drugs. CDR3: CASRTMGGQQETQYF. As DNA, the CDR3 is TGTGCCAGCAGGACTATGGGGGGACAGCAAGAGACCCAGTACTTC.